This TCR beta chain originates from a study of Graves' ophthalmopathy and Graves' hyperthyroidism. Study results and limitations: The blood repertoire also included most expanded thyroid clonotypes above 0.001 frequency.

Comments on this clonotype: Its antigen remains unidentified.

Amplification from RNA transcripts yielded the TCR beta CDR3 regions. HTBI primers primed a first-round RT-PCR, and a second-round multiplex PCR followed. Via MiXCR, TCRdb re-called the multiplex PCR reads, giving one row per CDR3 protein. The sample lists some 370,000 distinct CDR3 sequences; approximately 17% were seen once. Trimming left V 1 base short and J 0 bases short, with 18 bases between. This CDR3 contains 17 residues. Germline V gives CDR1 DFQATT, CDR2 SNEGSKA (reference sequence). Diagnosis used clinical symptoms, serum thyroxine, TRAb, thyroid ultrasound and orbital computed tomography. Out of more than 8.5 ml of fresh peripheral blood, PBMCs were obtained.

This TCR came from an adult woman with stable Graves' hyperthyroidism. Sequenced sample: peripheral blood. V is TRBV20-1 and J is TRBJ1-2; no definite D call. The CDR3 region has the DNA TGCAGTGCTAGAGCATTTGGGTCGAGATTTGCTAACTATGGCTACACCTTC. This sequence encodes CSARAFGSRFANYGYTF.